This T cell receptor (beta chain) was profiled in a study of shared clonotypes between healthy human individuals. Overall study: There were three CD4 naive, three CD4 memory, two CD8 naive and one CD8 memory plates per donor.

Donors were healthy HIV-negative adults without recent acute infections or vaccinations. Splitting of CD4+ cells produced CD45RA+ naive and CD45RA-negative memory subsets. Only in-frame clones appear in the TCRdb table, and some are missing; sequencing was by immunoSEQ multiplex PCR. The sample shows some 2,500,000 clones, over 85% of them seen only once. The clonotype was recovered from a man aged 18 to 30 in good health. Some clones in this sample may be carry-over from other donors' samples. The sample consisted of naive CD4+ T cells from PBMCs. The subset: CD45RA+ positively selected.

The CDR3 DNA reads as TGTGCCAGCAGCTTAGAGTCCAGGGGCACAGATACGCAGTATTTT. It specifies CASSLESRGTDTQYF. The chain has TRBV7-6 and TRBJ2-3; weak D call: TRBD1 (5 bases). The V end lost 1 base, the J end lost 1 base, and 9 bases lay between the germline ends. Germline CDR1 SGHVS, CDR2 FNYEAQ. This CDR3 region has 15 residues.